The 20 T cell receptor beta chains listed next were all sequenced from one sample in a study of molecular identifiers for immune sequencing clone quantification. TCRdb re-called the PCR reads with MiXCR, one entry per CDR3 protein. The sample lists just under 650,000 distinct CDR3 sequences, roughly 21% occurring once. The specimen was naive CD8+ T cells from blood, with Jurkat cell RNA spiked in. Subset here: FACS-sorted CD8+CD4-CCR7+CD45RA+ naive T cells. Receptors were obtained from a human donor in good health. Some libraries in this study had Jurkat cell RNA spiked in.

In the case of this clonotype: A clone one base away is much larger, so this may be a read error. The rearrangement joins TRBV6-1 to TRBJ1-1, with TRBD1 as a possible D gene (5 bases). Germline V gives CDR1 MNHNS, CDR2 SASEGT. CDR3 length: 15 amino acids. The CDR3 is CASSEGGGWNTETFF. The CDR3 DNA follows: TGTGCCAGCAGTGAAGGTGGGGGTTGGAACACTGAAACTTTCTTT.

This clonotype was counted a few times. This could be a read error, since a much larger clone is one nucleotide away. The chain employs TRBV20-1 and TRBJ2-7; D gene unclear. The CDR3 covers 13 residues. V gave up 7 bases and J gave up 2 bases, with 15 bases separating them. Germline V gene lookup returns CDR1 DFQATT and CDR2 SNEGSKA (reference sequence). DNA for the CDR3: TGCAGTGGAACGGCCGGCCTGGCCTACGAGCAGTACTTC. It yields the protein CSGTAGLAYEQYF.

This clonotype was detected many times. The chain couples TRBV4-1 to TRBJ2-4; D not resolved. The V and J ends lost 1 base and 0 bases respectively, with 7 bases between them. CDR1 is MGHRA, CDR2 YSYEKL, per germline. The CDR3 runs 15 residues. CDR3 bases: TGCGCCAGCAGCCAAGCTTCAGTAGCCAAAAACATTCAGTACTTC. Residues: CASSQASVAKNIQYF.

This clonotype was seen at least ten times. CDR3 bases: TGCAGTGCTAGAGACAGGTCCGTGGCCCAGTACTTC. It specifies CSARDRSVAQYF. This chain links TRBV20-1 with TRBJ2-5, with no clear D. Germline CDR1 reads DFQATT; CDR2 reads SNEGSKA (reference sequence). Trimming left V 0 bases short and J 9 bases short, with 11 bases between. The length of the CDR3 is 12 residues.

On this clonotype itself: This may stem from a read error, because a much larger clone lies one nucleotide away. This chain links TRBV29-1 with TRBJ1-4; D is unresolved. Germline assignment: CDR1 SQVTM and CDR2 ANQGSEA. The ends were cut back, 7 bases at V and 3 bases at J, with 12 bases in the middle. CDR3 size: 13 residues. CDR3 sequence: CSAPAPPNEKLFF. CDR3 bases: TGCAGCGCCCCAGCCCCTCCTAATGAAAAACTGTTTTTT. Full variable domain (remainder filled in from reference TRBV29-1 and TRBJ1-4): SAVISQKPSRDICQRGTSLTIQCQVDSQVTMMFWYRQQPGQSLTLIATANQGSEATYESGFVIDKFPISRPNLTFSTLTVSNMSPEDSSIYLCSAPAPPNEKLFFGSGTQLSVL.

J is TRBJ1-2 and V is TRBV27; D is uncertain. CDR3 size: 16 residues. The germline CDR1 and CDR2 sequences are MNHEY and SMNVEV (reference sequence). V lost 6 bases and J lost 1, with 18 bases in between. The CDR3 nucleotides read TGTGCCAGCAGCCCCGCTAGCAGGAGCGTTAACTATGGCTACACCTTC. Amino acid sequence: CASSPASRSVNYGYTF.

This clonotype was counted only a few times. CDR3 coding DNA: TGTGCCAGCAGTCCCGACAAGGCTGATGAGCTGTTTTTT. Residues: CASSPDKADELFF. The chain combines TRBV27 with TRBJ2-2; D ambiguous. V lost 5 bases to trimming and J lost 11 bases, with 15 bases between them. This CDR3 is 13 amino acids long. Germline V gene sequence: CDR1 MNHEY, CDR2 SMNVEV (reference sequence).

On this clonotype: With a much larger clone just one base away, this may be a read error. V is TRBV12-3 or TRBV12-4 and J is TRBJ2-1, with TRBD1 matching 9 bases. There are 13 residues in the CDR3. The CDR3 DNA reads TGTGTCAGCAGCATGGGCACGACAGGGGGAAGGATCTTC. Amino acid sequence: CVSSMGTTGGRIF.

Ten or more counts support this clonotype. The rearrangement links TRBV4-3 to TRBJ2-7, with 9 bases that match TRBD1. V was pared by 0 bases and J by 3 bases, with 3 bases of the junction left unmatched. This CDR3 contains 15 residues. The germline gives CDR1 LGHNA, CDR2 YSLEER. CDR3 amino acids: CASSQDSGQGYEQYF. The CDR3 DNA reads as TGCGCCAGCAGCCAAGATTCGGGACAGGGCTACGAGCAGTACTTC.

V gene TRBV11-2 combines with J gene TRBJ1-2; 7 nucleotides match TRBD1. Trimming cost V 9 bases and J 7 bases; bases outside gene matches: 11. Germline V gene lookup returns CDR1 SGHAT and CDR2 FQNNGV. The CDR3 is made up of 13 amino acids. The CDR3 DNA follows: TGTGCCAGTGGCGGACAGGTGACTCCTGGCTACACCTTC. Residues: CASGGQVTPGYTF.

This clonotype was counted at least ten times. This rearrangement joins TRBV6-5 to TRBJ1-3; a weak D match, TRBD1 (6 bases). Germline V lookup: CDR1 MNHEY, CDR2 SVGAGI. Trimming shortened V by 0 bases and J by 4 bases, and 19 bases separated the two germline ends. This CDR3 region has 18 residues. CDR3 sequence reads: CASSYSMGRGAPGNTIYF. CDR3 nucleotides: TGTGCCAGCAGTTACTCGATGGGACGGGGGGCGCCGGGAAACACCATATATTTT.

This chain's CDR3 is CAISESTVAGASDTQYF. CDR3 DNA sequence: TGTGCCATCAGTGAGTCGACGGTAGCGGGAGCATCAGATACGCAGTATTTT. The gene calls are TRBV10-3 and TRBJ2-3; 9 positions agree with TRBD2. V lost 0 bases, J lost 4 bases, and 8 bases stayed unmatched. Germline CDR1 ENHRY, CDR2 SYGVKD. The CDR3 totals 17 residues.

This clonotype appeared a single time. One base away lies a much larger clone, so this may be a sequencing read error. The chain uses TRBV7-9 and TRBJ2-7; no firm D call. The CDR3 has 15 residues. Germline CDR1 is SEHNR and CDR2 is FQNEAQ (reference sequence). CDR3 residues: CASSSGRRLAYERYF. The DNA for the CDR3 is TGTGCCAGCAGCTCAGGCCGGCGCTTGGCCTACGAGCGGTACTTC.

In its sample, this clonotype was seen many times. J is TRBJ2-3 and V is TRBV6-2 or TRBV6-3; TRBD2 might be the D (6 bases). Germline CDR1 reads MNHEY; CDR2 reads SVGEGT. The CDR3 extends over 15 amino acids. V lost 5 bases and J 2 bases, leaving 14 bases between the germline ends. CDR3 region: CASSPLGGATDTQYF. The CDR3 coding sequence is TGTGCCAGCAGTCCTCTCGGGGGAGCCACAGATACGCAGTATTTT.

This chain uses TRBV28 with TRBJ2-7; 7 bases are a match to TRBD2. V gave up 3 bases and J gave up 5 bases; unmatched junction bases: 7. Germline values: CDR1 MDHEN, CDR2 SYDVKM. This CDR3 is 14 amino acids long. The CDR3, as DNA: TGTGCCAGCAGTTTGGGGGGGAGCGGCCACGAGCAGTACTTC. This encodes CASSLGGSGHEQYF.

This clonotype came up many times. The chain combines TRBV7-8 with TRBJ2-1; tentatively, D is TRBD1 or TRBD2 (5 bases each). Germline lookup yields CDR1 SGHVS and CDR2 FQNEAQ. Trimming took off 7 bases at V and 0 bases at J, with 16 bases between the two ends. The CDR3 loop spans 16 amino acids. CDR3 amino acids: CASIPTRGSSYNEQFF. The CDR3 region has the DNA TGTGCCAGCATCCCTACTCGGGGCAGCTCCTACAATGAGCAGTTCTTC.

This clonotype appeared a few times. The chain couples TRBV14 to TRBJ2-2; TRBD1 matches at 7 bases. The junction had 1 base not matched to a gene; V was cut back by 0 bases and J by 0 bases. There are 16 residues in the CDR3. Germline CDR1 SGHDN, CDR2 FVKESK. CDR3 amino acids: CASSQETGANTGELFF. The CDR3 nucleotides are TGTGCCAGCAGCCAAGAAACAGGGGCGAACACCGGGGAGCTGTTTTTT.

This clonotype appeared a few times. The chain employs TRBV11-3 and TRBJ2-2; D ambiguous. The germline V gene has CDR1 SGHNT and CDR2 YENEEA. The CDR3 extends over 13 amino acids. V lost 5 bases and J 6 bases, leaving 10 bases between the germline ends. DNA of the CDR3: TGTGCCAGCAGCGCCATATTCCCCGGGGAGCTGTTTTTT. This codes for CASSAIFPGELFF.

This clonotype came up many times. The chain recombines TRBV4-3 with TRBJ2-1; the D is unclear. Between the trimmed V and J ends, which lost 0 bases and 4 bases, there was a span of 10 bases. The CDR3 totals 15 residues. Germline CDR1 reads LGHNA; CDR2 reads YSLEER. CDR3 in DNA: TGCGCCAGCAGCCAAGATCGGGCTAAGTACAATGAGCAGTTCTTC. Protein sequence: CASSQDRAKYNEQFF.

This clonotype was recorded many times. The V and J genes are TRBV29-1 and TRBJ2-3; the D gene is possibly TRBD2 (7 bases). The CDR3 loop spans 13 amino acids. The V end lost 3 bases, the J end lost 6 bases, and 13 bases lay between the germline ends. Germline CDR1 is SQVTM and CDR2 is ANQGSEA. The CDR3 loop reads CSVDGRGVDTQYF. In DNA form, the CDR3 reads TGCAGCGTTGATGGGAGGGGGGTTGATACGCAGTATTTT.